The clone carrying this T cell receptor (beta chain) was observed a handful of times. As yet, its antigen is unknown. These data are taken from a study of T cell responses to AZD1222 COVID-19 vaccine. General study points: The repertoires were collected only after the peak T cell response. Two doses of AZD1222 preceded a rise in Spike-specific TCR breadth and depth. Targets within unmutated variant regions were reportedly found for nearly half of spike-specific TCRs.

Only in-frame clones appear in the TCRdb table, and some are missing; sequencing was by immunoSEQ multiplex PCR. The data contain 150,000 to 200,000 clones, 70% to 90% of them singletons. Looked up from germline, CDR1 is KGHDR and CDR2 is SFDVKD. The CDR3 length is 16 residues. With 3 bases clipped from V and 7 bases from J, the junction kept 7 bases outside the gene matches. This sequence was found in an adult who received the AZD1222 COVID-19 vaccine. This rearrangement joins TRBV24-1 to TRBJ2-1; 11 bases line up with TRBD1. The sample was peripheral blood, taken 28 days after the second AZD1222 dose. This CDR3 is CATSDRGTGGVNEQFF. The CDR3 DNA reads TGTGCCACCAGTGATAGGGGGACAGGGGGTGTTAATGAGCAGTTCTTC.